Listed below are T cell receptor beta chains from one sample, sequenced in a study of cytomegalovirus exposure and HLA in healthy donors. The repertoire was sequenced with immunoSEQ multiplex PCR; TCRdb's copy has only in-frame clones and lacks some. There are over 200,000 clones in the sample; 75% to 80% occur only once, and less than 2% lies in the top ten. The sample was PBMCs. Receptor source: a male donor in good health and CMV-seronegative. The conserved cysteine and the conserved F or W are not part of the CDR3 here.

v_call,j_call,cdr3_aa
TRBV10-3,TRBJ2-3,AISEGLAGVGTQY
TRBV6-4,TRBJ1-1,ASSDVTGGVFTEAF
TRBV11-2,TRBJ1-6,ASSTRTGAYNSPLH
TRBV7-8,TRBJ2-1,ASSSNVDNYNEQF
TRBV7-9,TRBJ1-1,ASSDRGSTEAF
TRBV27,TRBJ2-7,ASSLTGGPYEQY
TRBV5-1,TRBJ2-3,ASSPGQGGTDTQY
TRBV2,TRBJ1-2,ASSEGQIYGYT
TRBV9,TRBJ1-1,ASSQDTYTEAF
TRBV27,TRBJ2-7,ASSLVGQGYEQY
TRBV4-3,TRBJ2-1,ASSPTSKMAYNEQF
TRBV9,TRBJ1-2,ASSVRTEDDDYGYT
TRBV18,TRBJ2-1,ASSPPLRDRAIGEQF
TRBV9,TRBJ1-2,ASSPGRGGYT
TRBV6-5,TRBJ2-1,ASSRTGGFYNEQF
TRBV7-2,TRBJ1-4,ASSLVPGQGGF
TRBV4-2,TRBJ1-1,ASSQTGGKNTEAF
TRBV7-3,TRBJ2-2,ASSLLRTGELF
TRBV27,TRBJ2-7,ASSGGWNEQY
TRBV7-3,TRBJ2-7,ASSSHPGSGFYEQY
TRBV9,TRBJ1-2,ASSADRVYGYT
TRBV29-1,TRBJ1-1,SVEWGPAEAF
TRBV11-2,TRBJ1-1,ASSLDTGGRQAF
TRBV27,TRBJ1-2,ASSLTWGRGYT
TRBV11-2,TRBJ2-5,ASSFATGKGTQY
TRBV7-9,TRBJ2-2,ASSLLAGGGDGELF
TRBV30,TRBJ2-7,ACGPGQAYEQY
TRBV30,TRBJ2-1,AWSSTDYNEQF
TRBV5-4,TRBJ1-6,ASSVAGDRVKSPLH
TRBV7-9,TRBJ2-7,ASSLRGGTFYEQY
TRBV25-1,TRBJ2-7,ASSPAGPQGSKTYEQY
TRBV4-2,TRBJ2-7,ASSQRGASYEQY
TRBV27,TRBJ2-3,ASGDLGRGIDTQY
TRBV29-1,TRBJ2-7,SVMGQGVGEQY
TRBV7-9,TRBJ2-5,ASTARGETQY
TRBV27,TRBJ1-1,ASSSDYRGAAVNTEAF
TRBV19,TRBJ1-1,ASSIATRGTGIGTEAF
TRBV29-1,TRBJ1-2,SVSLRAGGYT
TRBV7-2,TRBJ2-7,ASSNGIFYEQY